This T cell receptor (beta chain) was found in a study of T cell repertoires in cytomegalovirus infection. Study overall: Evidence of both CMV infection and a matching HLA type came from public TCR beta signatures. Study findings and constraints: Dominating the ex vivo response were HLA-C-restricted CMV-specific TCR beta clonotypes. The cumulative frequency of public TCR beta families distinguished individuals who carried CMV together with the relevant HLA.

TCRdb re-derived calls from the reads in MiXCR, one entry per CDR3 protein. The sample shows about 250,000 distinct CDR3 sequences, 15% to 20% of them seen only once. The CDR3 contains 13 residues. V lost 5 bases and J lost 2, with 10 bases in between. Germline loops: CDR1 MNHEY, CDR2 SMNVEV (reference sequence). Remarks on this clonotype: Its antigen is currently unknown.

This TCR was sampled from a human donor in good health (CMV status not recorded). Some clones in this sample may be carry-over from other donors' samples. The material sequenced was CD8+ T cells from PBMCs. This chain uses TRBV27 with TRBJ2-7; maybe TRBD2 (5 bases). CDR3 sequence reads: CASSLTEAYEQYF. DNA of the CDR3: TGTGCCAGCAGTCTCACGGAGGCCTACGAGCAGTACTTC.